The rows below give T cell receptor beta chains drawn from one sample of a study of blood T cells in healthy people across ages. TCRdb re-called the 5' RACE reads through MiXCR, storing one row per CDR3 protein. The data contain more than 900,000 distinct CDR3 sequences, under 35% of them singletons. This sample also appeared in a second study, on T cells of mothers and their children.

Source material: blood. The receptors were gathered from a woman in her forties in good health. Both conserved end residues are part of each CDR3. D genes are given only for firm matches. The listing skips clone size in some rows; elsewhere it reads once, few, many or a size class.

V gene	J gene	D gene	clone size	CDR3 protein	CDR3 DNA
TRBV28	TRBJ2-5	NA	few	CASSLSETGPFETQYF	TGTGCCAGCAGTTTGTCGGAAACAGGGCCCTTCGAGACCCAGTACTTC
TRBV28	TRBJ2-6	NA	few	CASSFWGVTPGANVLTF	TGTGCCAGCAGTTTCTGGGGCGTAACTCCTGGGGCCAACGTCCTGACTTTC
TRBV5-6	TRBJ1-4	TRBD1	NA	CASSDRVAEKRFF	TGTGCCAGCAGCGACAGGGTGGCTGAAAAACGGTTTTTT
TRBV29-1	TRBJ2-5	TRBD2	many	CSSKRGGSETQYF	TGCAGCTCCAAACGGGGGGGATCAGAGACCCAGTACTTC
TRBV7-3	TRBJ2-3	NA	NA	CASSLTDQGYTQYF	TGTGCCAGCAGCTTAACGGACCAGGGGTATACGCAGTATTTT
TRBV29-1	TRBJ1-2	NA	NA	CSVTVSNYGYTF	TGCAGCGTTACAGTTTCTAACTATGGCTACACCTTC
TRBV29-1	TRBJ1-6	TRBD1	many	CSVGEGAGSPLHF	TGCAGCGTTGGTGAGGGGGCTGGGTCACCCCTCCACTTT
TRBV7-9	TRBJ2-7	TRBD2	NA	CASRPTGRDEQYF	TGTGCCAGCCGACCAACCGGGAGGGACGAGCAGTACTTC
TRBV7-9	TRBJ2-3	TRBD2	NA	CASNLGQAGSRADTQYF	TGTGCCAGCAACTTAGGGCAAGCGGGATCCCGCGCAGATACGCAGTATTTT
TRBV7-6	TRBJ2-1	TRBD2	many	CASTLGAGGGEQFF	TGTGCCAGCACCCTAGGCGCGGGGGGGGGTGAGCAGTTCTTC
TRBV4-1	TRBJ2-7	NA	NA	CTSSPRLGGEQYF	TGCACCAGCAGCCCTCGTTTAGGAGGCGAGCAGTACTTC
TRBV5-1	TRBJ1-1	NA	NA	CASSWGRRGTEAFF	TGCGCCAGCAGCTGGGGAAGGAGGGGCACTGAAGCTTTCTTT
TRBV18	TRBJ1-1	NA	once	CASSPSEGGTEAFF	TGTGCCAGCTCACCAAGCGAGGGTGGAACTGAAGCTTTCTTT
TRBV9	TRBJ2-5	TRBD1	NA	CASSEGARRLQETQYF	TGTGCCAGCAGCGAGGGGGCCCGCCGCCTCCAAGAGACCCAGTACTTC
TRBV27	TRBJ1-6	NA	NA	CASSPQGSHSPLHF	TGTGCCAGCAGTCCACAGGGTTCACATTCACCCCTCCACTTT
TRBV6-5	TRBJ1-2	NA	many	CASSYSRPVYGYTF	TGTGCCAGCAGTTACTCCCGGCCAGTCTATGGCTACACCTTC
TRBV11-2	TRBJ2-5	NA	few	CASSPRQVRETQYF	TGTGCCAGCAGCCCGAGACAGGTTCGGGAGACCCAGTACTTC
TRBV28	TRBJ1-2	NA	NA	CASSSHFDDYTF	TGTGCCAGCAGTTCCCACTTCGATGACTACACCTTC
TRBV4-1	TRBJ2-7	NA	many	CASSQGPDAGIYEQYF	TGCGCCAGCAGCCAAGGTCCGGACGCCGGGATCTACGAGCAGTACTTC
TRBV9	TRBJ1-2	NA	few	CASSPLLQPTNYGYTF	TGTGCCAGCAGCCCGCTGTTACAGCCGACTAACTATGGCTACACCTTC
TRBV7-2	TRBJ1-6	NA	NA	CASSLSAGVNSPLHF	TGTGCCAGCAGCTTATCGGCAGGGGTGAATTCACCCCTCCACTTT
TRBV7-2	TRBJ2-7	NA	few	CASSLNHGHYEQYF	TGTGCCAGCAGCTTAAATCATGGACACTACGAGCAGTACTTC
TRBV5-1	TRBJ2-7	NA	many	CASSLGLTNYEQYF	TGCGCCAGCAGCTTGGGCCTAACCAACTACGAGCAGTACTTC
TRBV6-5	TRBJ2-2	NA	NA	CASSFDPPRGTGELFF	TGTGCCAGCAGTTTTGACCCCCCGCGAGGCACCGGGGAGCTGTTTTTT
TRBV10-3	TRBJ2-3	NA	NA	CAIRARGVTDTQYF	TGTGCCATCAGGGCACGGGGAGTCACAGATACGCAGTATTTT
TRBV7-2	TRBJ2-7	TRBD1	many	CASSLSGTGRYEQYF	TGTGCCAGCAGCTTATCCGGGACAGGGAGGTACGAGCAGTACTTC
TRBV12-3/TRBV12-4	TRBJ1-6	NA	NA	CASSLAGTSPRHF	TGTGCCAGCAGTTTAGCGGGGACTTCACCCCGCCACTTT
TRBV6-1	TRBJ2-7	NA	NA	CASSEGQLSYEQYF	TGTGCCAGCAGTGAAGGACAGCTTTCCTACGAGCAGTACTTC
TRBV7-9	TRBJ2-5	NA	many	CASSSPHKGTETQYF	TGTGCCAGCAGTTCCCCACACAAGGGGACAGAGACCCAGTACTTC
TRBV11-1	TRBJ2-1	NA	NA	CASIRRLGGNEQFF	TGTGCCAGTATCAGGAGACTAGGGGGCAATGAGCAGTTCTTC
TRBV7-8	TRBJ2-5	TRBD1	NA	CASNPDRADNEQYF	TGTGCCAGCAACCCGGACAGGGCCGACAATGAGCAGTACTTC
TRBV28	TRBJ1-1	NA	NA	CASTAFGVSNTEAFF	TGTGCCAGCACCGCTTTTGGGGTTTCGAACACTGAAGCTTTCTTT
TRBV29-1	TRBJ1-5	NA	NA	CSVGALNQPQHF	TGCAGCGTGGGGGCCCTTAATCAGCCCCAGCATTTT
TRBV5-1	TRBJ2-5	NA	many	CASYELAGETQYF	TGCGCCAGCTATGAGCTAGCAGGAGAGACCCAGTACTTC
TRBV7-2	TRBJ1-2	NA	NA	CASSYRLANYGYTF	TGTGCCAGCAGCTACCGGCTAGCTAACTATGGCTACACCTTC